A single sample gave rise to the 22 T cell receptor beta chains below, sequenced in a study of shared T cell receptors in the human thymus (dated by TCRdb to the early 2020s). Library preparation used the immunoSEQ multiplex PCR assay. This immuneACCESS table, as held by TCRdb, lists in-frame sequences with V and J called but not all clones. Of the missing ones, under half trace to an unresolved V gene in checked studies; the others have no known cause. Present in this sample are about 660,000 clones, more than 75% of which were seen just once. The top ten hold 0.0094% of the sample. The same data also contributed to another study, on human thymus T cells.

The sequencing sample was made of thymocytes. These receptors originate from a boy younger than two with a congenital heart defect. Donor details come from another sample of the same person, matched by shared clones.

The chain links TRBV4-3 to TRBJ1-1, with 11 nucleotides matching TRBD1. The CDR3 extends over 15 amino acids. Unmatched junction bases numbered 7, after V lost 5 bases and J lost 5 bases. CDR1 is LGHNA and CDR2 is YSLEER in the germline V gene. Written as DNA, the CDR3 is TGCGCCAGCAGCTTACCGGGACAGGGGGGGACTGAAGCTTTCTTT. Encoded protein: CASSLPGQGGTEAFF.

The rearrangement links TRBV19 to TRBJ2-7; the D gene is possibly TRBD2 (6 bases). Deletions cut 7 bases from V and 1 base from J, with 17 bases between. Germline V gene lookup returns CDR1 LNHDA and CDR2 SQIVND (reference sequence). The CDR3 loop spans 15 amino acids. As DNA, the CDR3 is TGTGCCAGTACTCTACGTAGCGGTCGATCCTACGAGCAGTACTTC. This sequence encodes CASTLRSGRSYEQYF.

The CDR3 is CASSPLRRQGVTGELFF. The CDR3 coding sequence is TGTGCCAGCAGCCCATTACGCCGACAGGGGGTAACCGGGGAGCTGTTTTTT. The rearrangement links TRBV14 to TRBJ2-2, with 9 bases identical to TRBD1. Germline V gene data show CDR1 as SGHDN and CDR2 as FVKESK. V lost 4 bases, J lost 5 bases, and 11 bases stayed unmatched. The CDR3 spans 17 residues. The entire variable domain, with the rest obtained from reference TRBV14 and TRBJ2-2, is as follows: EAGVTQFPSHSVIEKGQTVTLRCDPISGHDNLYWYRRVMGKEIKFLLHFVKESKQDESGMPNNRFLAERTGGTYSTLKVQPAELEDSGVYFCASSPLRRQGVTGELFFGEGSRLTVL.

This chain connects TRBV9 to TRBJ2-3; 8 nucleotides line up with TRBD2. In germline, CDR1 is SGDLS, CDR2 YYNGEE. This CDR3 comprises 17 residues. V gave up 4 bases and J gave up 2 bases; unmatched junction bases: 12. For the CDR3, the DNA is TGTGCCAGCAGCCAGAAGGGACTAGTGGTCAACACAGATACGCAGTATTTT. It yields the protein CASSQKGLVVNTDTQYF.

V is TRBV9 and J is TRBJ2-7; 10 positions agree with TRBD2. From germline, CDR1 is SGDLS and CDR2 YYNGEE. V lost 3 bases, J lost 4 bases, and 7 bases stayed unmatched. This CDR3 is 15 amino acids long. The DNA for the CDR3 is TGTGCCAGCAGCGCCCTAGCGGGAGCAAGTTACGAGCAGTACTTC. It is translated as CASSALAGASYEQYF.

The rearrangement joins TRBV14 to TRBJ2-7, with 11 positions matching TRBD1. With V trimmed by 1 base and J by 2 bases, 4 bases remained unmatched. The CDR3 extends over 16 amino acids. Germline V CDR1 and CDR2: SGHDN, FVKESK. CDR3 sequence: CASSQGEDRGPYEQYF. The CDR3 coding sequence is TGTGCCAGCAGCCAAGGAGAGGACAGGGGGCCCTACGAGCAGTACTTC.

This rearrangement joins TRBV30 to TRBJ2-6, with a weak D call TRBD2 (5 bases). Germline V CDR1 and CDR2: GTSNPN, SVGIG (reference sequence). The germline V and J ends were trimmed by 5 bases and 1 base, with 15 bases remaining between them. The length of the CDR3 is 16 residues. Here the CDR3 DNA reads TGTGCCTGGGGGAGTTTGGAAGGATCTGGGGCCAACGTCCTGACTTTC. This sequence encodes CAWGSLEGSGANVLTF.

The chain combines TRBV27 with TRBJ2-1; D unresolved. The CDR3 has 19 residues. V gave up 3 bases and J gave up 1 base, with 22 bases separating them. The germline gives CDR1 MNHEY, CDR2 SMNVEV (reference sequence). The CDR3 nucleotides read TGTGCCAGCAGTTTTTGTCCGATAAAAGAGGCAATATCCTACAATGAGCAGTTCTTC. The encoded protein is CASSFCPIKEAISYNEQFF.

CDR3 in DNA: TGCAGCGTGACCCTAGCGGGGGGAAACAATGAGCAGTTCTTC. Its protein product is CSVTLAGGNNEQFF. J is TRBJ2-1 and V is TRBV29-1, with TRBD2 identical over 11 bases. V shed 6 bases, J shed 5 bases, and the junction held 6 bases outside the gene matches. The germline CDR1 and CDR2 sequences are SQVTM and ANQGSEA. The CDR3 is 14 amino acids.

V and J are TRBV5-6 and TRBJ2-1; 8 nucleotides align to TRBD2. CDR1 is SGHDT, CDR2 YYEEEE, per germline. With 5 bases clipped from V and 3 bases from J, the junction kept 7 bases outside the gene matches. The CDR3 loop spans 15 amino acids. CDR3 loop: CASRVSGRGYNEQFF. CDR3 bases: TGTGCCAGCAGGGTCAGCGGGAGAGGCTACAATGAGCAGTTCTTC.

The chain employs TRBV15 and TRBJ2-3; tentatively, D is TRBD1 (6 bases). The germline V gene encodes CDR1 LNHNV and CDR2 YYDKDF (reference sequence). Trimming left V 5 bases short and J 4 bases short, with 16 bases between. CDR3 length equals 15 residues. The chain's CDR3 is CATSVQGGGADTQYF. The CDR3 DNA is TGTGCCACCAGCGTTCAGGGTGGGGGCGCAGATACGCAGTATTTT.

With respect to this clone: Other DNA sequences in the same sample also yield this CDR3. The chain recombines TRBV5-1 with TRBJ2-3; 9 nucleotides line up with TRBD1. Per the germline V gene, CDR1 is SGHRS and CDR2 is YFSETQ. V shed 4 bases and J 3 bases; nucleotides not matched to a gene: 9. This CDR3 is 16 amino acids long. The CDR3 DNA reads as TGCGCCAGCAGCGAAAGACAGGGGGAGGGGACAGATACGCAGTATTTT. Translation: CASSERQGEGTDTQYF.

The chain recombines TRBV13 with TRBJ2-7, with D perhaps matching TRBD1 (6 bases). The germline V and J ends were trimmed by 6 bases and 2 bases, with 14 bases remaining between them. The CDR3 is made up of 14 amino acids. Germline V gene lookup returns CDR1 PRHDT and CDR2 FYEKMQ (reference sequence). The CDR3 bases are TGTGCCAGCAGTAACGGACAGCTTACCTACGAGCAGTACTTC. It codes for CASSNGQLTYEQYF. Complete variable domain (other parts from reference TRBV13 and TRBJ2-7): AAGVIQSPRHLIKEKRETATLKCYPIPRHDTVYWYQQGPGQDPQFLISFYEKMQSDKGSIPDRFSAQQFSDYHSELNMSSLELGDSALYFCASSNGQLTYEQYFGPGTRLTVT.

The rearrangement uses TRBV29-1 and TRBJ1-5; 7 nucleotides match TRBD1. V lost 4 bases to trimming and J lost 6 bases; unmatched junction nucleotides: 9. The CDR3 is 14 residues long. The germline CDR1 and CDR2 sequences are SQVTM and ANQGSEA. CDR3 nucleotide sequence: TGCAGCGTTGTCGGCAGGGGACAGAGTCAGCCCCAGCATTTT. This gives the protein CSVVGRGQSQPQHF.

The V call is TRBV6-6, the J call TRBJ2-7, with D possibly TRBD1 on 6 matching bases. V lost 5 bases to trimming and J lost 5 bases, with 16 bases between them. The CDR3 contains 14 residues. Germline lookup yields CDR1 MNHNY and CDR2 SVGAGI (reference sequence). CDR3 loop: CASSPRDRSHEQYF. The CDR3 coding sequence is TGTGCCAGCAGTCCGAGAGACAGGTCCCACGAGCAGTACTTC.

The rearrangement uses TRBV30 and TRBJ1-1; D not certain. The CDR3 is made up of 15 amino acids. Germline CDR1 reads GTSNPN; CDR2 reads SVGIG (reference sequence). With 4 bases removed from V and 1 base from J, the gap between germline ends came to 16 bases. The CDR3 loop reads CAWTVSGWSNTEAFF. The DNA for the CDR3 is TGTGCCTGGACGGTATCGGGATGGTCGAACACTGAAGCTTTCTTT.

This chain joins TRBV23-1 and TRBJ1-2, with 7 positions matching TRBD1. TRBV23-1 is an open reading frame whose function is uncertain. J gave up 8 bases and V 2 bases, and 8 bases lay outside the gene matches. The CDR3 is made up of 14 amino acids. The CDR3 here is CASSQPDRAGGYTF. The CDR3 DNA reads as TGCGCCAGCAGTCAACCCGACAGGGCGGGCGGCTACACCTTC.

The V call is TRBV11-2, the J call TRBJ1-3; D possibly corresponds to TRBD1 (5 bases). Germline V CDR1 and CDR2: SGHAT, FQNNGV. V was cut by 5 bases and J by 5 bases, with 19 bases left in between. The CDR3 is 16 residues long. In DNA, the CDR3 is TGTGCCAGCAGCGCGGTGGCTGGGGCAGACCGAAACACCATATATTTT. Protein product: CASSAVAGADRNTIYF.

The rearrangement uses TRBV19 and TRBJ1-2, with 9 bases that match TRBD1. The CDR3 has 14 amino acids. The germline gives CDR1 LNHDA, CDR2 SQIVND (reference sequence). V was clipped by 6 bases and J by 4 bases; unmatched bases: 6. The CDR3, as DNA: TGTGCCAGTAGCAAGAAGGACAGGGGCTATGGCTACACCTTC. Its translation is CASSKKDRGYGYTF.

Details on this clone: Other DNA sequences in this sample translate to the same CDR3. V gene TRBV20-1 combines with J gene TRBJ2-1, with D unresolved. Trimming shortened V by 1 base and J by 8 bases, and 6 bases separated the two germline ends. Germline CDR1 reads DFQATT; CDR2 reads SNEGSKA (reference sequence). The CDR3 spans 11 residues. Here the CDR3 DNA reads TGCAGTGCTAGAGGCCGGGATGAGCAGTTCTTC. It translates to CSARGRDEQFF.

V is TRBV28 and J is TRBJ2-7, with 10 bases lining up with TRBD2. The germline CDR1 and CDR2 sequences are MDHEN and SYDVKM. Trimming at V came to 1 base and at J to 5 bases, leaving 11 bases not matched to a gene. This CDR3 has 17 amino acids. CDR3 protein: CASSLSAASGSINEQYF. The CDR3 nucleotides are TGTGCCAGCAGTTTATCCGCCGCTAGCGGGAGTATCAACGAGCAGTACTTC.

The rearrangement joins TRBV6-6 to TRBJ2-4; perhaps TRBD2 as D (6 bases). From germline, CDR1 is MNHNY and CDR2 SVGAGI (reference sequence). This CDR3 is built from 12 residues. V was cut by 9 bases and J by 5 bases, with 11 bases left in between. CDR3 nucleotide sequence: TGTGCCAGTACGGGACTGGAAAACATTCAGTACTTC. Translating it yields CASTGLENIQYF.